The next 30 T cell receptor beta chains were all read from a single sample in a study of blood T cell repertoires in COVID-19 (dated by TCRdb to about 2020). The library was produced with the immunoSEQ multiplex PCR assay. TCRdb's version of the immuneACCESS table is confined to in-frame rearrangements and falls short of the full clone set. An unresolved V gene accounts for under half of the shortfall where checked; the remainder is of unknown origin. Counted in this sample were roughly 250,000 clones; around 85% of them appeared once. 2.5% to 3.5% of the sample is in the top ten clones. Sequences were obtained from PBMCs or T cells enriched from blood (not recorded which). The receptors come from a woman aged 40 to 50 with acute COVID-19.

The chain links TRBV18 to TRBJ2-2; D may be TRBD1 (6 bases). Trimming removed 4 bases from V and 1 base from J, with 16 bases in between. This CDR3 has 17 residues. From germline, CDR1 is KGHSH and CDR2 LQKENI. CDR3: CASSLLQGLLNTGELFF. DNA of the CDR3: TGTGCCAGCTCACTACTTCAGGGGCTTCTGAACACCGGGGAGCTGTTTTTT.

Turning to this clone: The junction and the germline gene differ at one end; a read error may be behind it. The gene calls are TRBV9 and TRBJ2-1; no clear D gene. There are 13 residues in the CDR3. Germline assignment: CDR1 SGDLS and CDR2 YYNGEE. CDR3 sequence reads: CASSEARYNGQFF. Written as DNA, the CDR3 is TGTGCCAGCAGCGAAGCCAGGTACAATGGGCAGTTCTTC.

The chain employs TRBV29-1 and TRBJ1-1; D remains ambiguous. Germline V gene data show CDR1 as SQVTM and CDR2 as ANQGSEA. CDR3 length equals 12 residues. The ends were cut back, 4 bases at V and 3 bases at J, with 9 bases in the middle. CDR3 loop: CSVGSGYTEAFF. CDR3 nucleotides: TGCAGCGTTGGATCGGGGTACACTGAAGCTTTCTTT.

The chain links TRBV19 to TRBJ2-1; 7 bases map to TRBD2. The ends lost 4 bases at V and 4 bases at J; junction bases unmatched: 10. From germline, CDR1 is LNHDA and CDR2 SQIVND (reference sequence). This CDR3 region has 16 residues. The CDR3 DNA sequence: TGTGCCAGTAGTACCCGACCGGGGAGGGGTTACAATGAGCAGTTCTTC. Translating gives CASSTRPGRGYNEQFF. Complete variable domain (other parts from reference TRBV19 and TRBJ2-1): DGGITQSPKYLFRKEGQNVTLSCEQNLNHDAMYWYRQDPGQGLRLIYYSQIVNDFQKGDIAEGYSVSREKKESFPLTVTSAQKNPTAFYLCASSTRPGRGYNEQFFGPGTRLTVL.

The rearrangement uses TRBV3-1 (or the pseudogene TRBV3-2) and TRBJ2-5, with 10 nucleotides matching TRBD2. CDR1 and CDR2 from the germline V gene are LGHDT and YNNKEL (reference sequence). The CDR3 runs 14 residues. The V segment lost 5 bases and the J segment 1 base; nucleotides outside the gene matches: 1. In nucleotides, the CDR3 is TGTGCCAGCAGCTGGACTAGCGGCCAAGAGACCCAGTACTTC. The encoded protein is CASSWTSGQETQYF.

The V call is TRBV7-9, the J call TRBJ1-3, with D unclear. Germline V gene data show CDR1 as SEHNR and CDR2 as FQNEAQ (reference sequence). Trimming stripped 5 bases from V and 4 bases from J, with 3 bases between. The CDR3 covers 11 residues. Written as DNA, the CDR3 is TGTGCCAGCAGCGCGGGAAACACCATATATTTT. As protein: CASSAGNTIYF.

The V call is TRBV2, the J call TRBJ2-1; 7 bases are a match to TRBD1. This CDR3 is built from 12 residues. J lost 6 bases, V lost 5 bases, and 1 base had no gene match. Per germline, CDR1 SNHLY and CDR2 FYNNEI. DNA of the CDR3: TGTGCCAGCAGTACAGGGGCCAATGAGCAGTTCTTC. This codes for CASSTGANEQFF.

J is TRBJ2-3 and V is TRBV5-4, with 7 bases aligning to TRBD1. The CDR3 has 15 residues. Germline assignment: CDR1 SGHNT and CDR2 YYREEE (reference sequence). V was clipped by 0 bases and J by 1 base; unmatched bases: 2. This CDR3 reads CASSLEDRGTDTQYF. The CDR3 DNA follows: TGTGCCAGCAGCTTGGAAGACAGGGGCACAGATACGCAGTATTTT.

The chain carries TRBV19 and TRBJ2-3; D gene unclear. Trimming removed 6 bases at V and 6 bases at J, with 16 bases between. CDR1 and CDR2 from the germline V gene are LNHDA and SQIVND (reference sequence). The CDR3 runs to 14 residues. The CDR3 sequence: CASSHTLPFDTQYF. DNA of the CDR3: TGTGCCAGTAGCCATACTTTACCTTTCGATACGCAGTATTTT.

The rearrangement uses TRBV6-5 and TRBJ1-2; no reliable D call. CDR3 length: 16 amino acids. Germline V CDR1 and CDR2: MNHEY, SVGAGI. V dropped 4 bases and J dropped 0 bases, with 15 bases sitting between them. CDR3 nucleotides: TGTGCCAGCAGTTCGAATAGACGGACTTCTAACTATGGCTACACCTTC. As protein: CASSSNRRTSNYGYTF.

The chain uses TRBV4-2 and TRBJ2-3; D might be TRBD2 (6 bases). The CDR3 consists of 15 residues. V gave up 1 base and J gave up 6 bases, with 14 bases separating them. CDR1 LGHNA and CDR2 YNFKEQ come from the germline V gene. The CDR3: CASSQGWRAVDTQYF. As DNA, the CDR3 is TGTGCCAGCAGCCAAGGCTGGAGGGCCGTGGATACGCAGTATTTT.

V is TRBV3-1 (or the pseudogene TRBV3-2) and J is TRBJ2-7; a possible D gene is TRBD2 (6 bases). V was pared by 2 bases and J by 0 bases, with 14 bases between. The CDR3 is 16 residues long. Germline V gene data show CDR1 as LGHDT and CDR2 as YNNKEL (reference sequence). The CDR3 sequence: CASSQRLGSRSYEQYF. DNA for the CDR3: TGTGCCAGCAGCCAACGACTAGGGAGCCGCTCCTACGAGCAGTACTTC.

The chain combines TRBV4-1 with TRBJ2-7, with D maybe TRBD1 (6 bases). Trimming pared 0 bases from V and 0 bases from J, leaving 15 bases between. The CDR3 sequence is 17 residues long. CDR1 is MGHRA, CDR2 YSYEKL, per germline. CDR3 bases: TGCGCCAGCAGCCAAGATCCGGGACAAATCTTCTCCTACGAGCAGTACTTC. It is translated as CASSQDPGQIFSYEQYF.

The chain links TRBV5-1 to TRBJ1-1, with D uncertain. Germline CDR1 and CDR2: SGHRS and YFSETQ. The CDR3 is 15 residues long. The V gene lost 4 bases and the J gene lost 0 bases, with 13 bases spanning the gap. CDR3: CASSTGLPMNTEAFF. DNA of the CDR3: TGCGCCAGCAGCACCGGACTGCCCATGAACACTGAAGCTTTCTTT.

This chain joins TRBV6-1 and TRBJ2-1; 9 nucleotides align to TRBD2. The CDR3 has 16 amino acids. Germline loops: CDR1 MNHNS, CDR2 SASEGT. J lost 7 bases, V lost 2 bases, and 9 bases had no gene match. The CDR3 DNA reads TGTGCCAGCAGTGAAATTGTAGCGGGAGCGAAGAATGAGCAGTTCTTC. Protein: CASSEIVAGAKNEQFF.

The chain employs TRBV7-9 and TRBJ1-1; 7 bases fit TRBD1. This CDR3 has 14 amino acids. Per germline, CDR1 SEHNR and CDR2 FQNEAQ (reference sequence). J gave up 5 bases and V 1 base, and 4 bases lay outside the gene matches. DNA for the CDR3: TGTGCCAGCAGCTTAGTCCGGACAGGTACTGAAGCTTTCTTT. It translates to CASSLVRTGTEAFF. Full variable domain (rest looked up from reference TRBV7-9 and TRBJ1-1): DTGVSQNPRHKITKRGQNVTFRCDPISEHNRLYWYRQTLGQGPEFLTYFQNEAQLEKSRLLSDRFSAERPKGSFSTLEIQRTEQGDSAMYLCASSLVRTGTEAFFGQGTRLTVV.

This chain links TRBV11-3 with TRBJ1-6; TRBD1 aligns across 8 bases. Germline-derived CDR1 and CDR2 are SGHNT and YENEEA. This CDR3 has 15 residues. J gave up 9 bases and V 1 base, and 5 bases lay outside the gene matches. In nucleotides, the CDR3 is TGTGCCAGCAGCTTAGGGGGACAGGCGGGTTCACCCCTCCACTTT. Translated, it gives CASSLGGQAGSPLHF.

This clone was seen only once. The chain is built from TRBV6-6 and TRBJ1-3; D is unresolved. Germline V gene data show CDR1 as MNHNY and CDR2 as SVGAGI (reference sequence). This CDR3 has 14 residues. V lost 5 bases and J lost 4, with 12 bases in between. The DNA for the CDR3 is TGTGCCAGCAGTCCCTACGGGGTCGGAAACACCATATATTTT. It is translated as CASSPYGVGNTIYF.

This clone came up once. The chain is built from TRBV7-9 and TRBJ1-4; TRBD1 matches 7 bases. CDR1 SEHNR and CDR2 FQNEAQ come from the germline V gene (reference sequence). The CDR3 sequence is 15 residues long. V lost 5 bases, J lost 4 bases, and 7 bases stayed unmatched. DNA of the CDR3: TGTGCCAGCAGCCGTGACAGGGACTTTAATGAAAAACTGTTTTTT. Its translation: CASSRDRDFNEKLFF.

The chain's CDR3 is CSVEAVSGNTIYF. The CDR3 nucleotides are TGCAGCGTTGAAGCGGTTTCTGGAAACACCATATATTTT. The rearrangement uses TRBV29-1 and TRBJ1-3; D gene uncertain. The CDR3 covers 13 residues. The ends were cut back, 1 base at V and 1 base at J, with 5 bases in the middle. Looked up from germline, CDR1 is SQVTM and CDR2 is ANQGSEA. The entire variable domain, with the rest obtained from reference TRBV29-1 and TRBJ1-3, is as follows: SAVISQKPSRDICQRGTSLTIQCQVDSQVTMMFWYRQQPGQSLTLIATANQGSEATYESGFVIDKFPISRPNLTFSTLTVSNMSPEDSSIYLCSVEAVSGNTIYFGEGSWLTVV.

This chain uses TRBV19 with TRBJ1-1; perhaps TRBD1 as D (6 bases). V lost 5 bases and J lost 1, with 8 bases in between. Germline lookup yields CDR1 LNHDA and CDR2 SQIVND (reference sequence). This CDR3 contains 13 residues. For the CDR3, the DNA is TGTGCCAGTAGTGTACAGGGGAACACTGAAGCTTTCTTT. Residues: CASSVQGNTEAFF.

The CDR3 spells CASSLRQGNQPQHF. The CDR3 coding sequence is TGTGCCAGCAGTTTGCGACAGGGCAATCAGCCCCAGCATTTT. The gene calls are TRBV6-5 and TRBJ1-5, with D possibly TRBD1 on 6 matching bases. Deletions cut 4 bases from V and 2 bases from J, with 9 bases between. The V gene's germline CDR1 is MNHEY and CDR2 SVGAGI. The CDR3 loop spans 14 amino acids.

This chain links TRBV5-4 with TRBJ1-1, with D maybe TRBD1 (6 bases). The germline CDR1 and CDR2 sequences are SGHNT and YYREEE (reference sequence). V was shortened by 1 base and J by 3 bases, with 10 bases between the two germline ends. The length of the CDR3 is 14 residues. The CDR3 is CASSLRGLDTEAFF. As DNA, the CDR3 is TGTGCCAGCAGCTTGAGGGGGTTAGACACTGAAGCTTTCTTT.

The table lists this clone with a count of one. This chain connects TRBV3-1 (or the pseudogene TRBV3-2) to TRBJ1-4; TRBD1 aligns across 9 bases. Trimming at V came to 4 bases and at J to 5 bases, leaving 5 bases not matched to a gene. The CDR3 is 15 residues long. Germline assignment: CDR1 LGHDT and CDR2 YNNKEL (reference sequence). The CDR3, as DNA: TGTGCCAGCAGCCTGGACAGGGGCCAGAATGAAAAACTGTTTTTT. This gives the protein CASSLDRGQNEKLFF.

DNA of the CDR3: TGTGCCAGCAGCTTACGGGACAGGGGGTTTAATTCACCCCTCCACTTT. It translates to CASSLRDRGFNSPLHF. The V and J genes are TRBV3-1 (or the pseudogene TRBV3-2) and TRBJ1-6; TRBD1 matches at 11 bases. The CDR3 is 16 amino acids. Germline trimming cut 5 bases from V and 6 bases from J; bases unmatched to any gene: 6. Looked up from germline, CDR1 is LGHDT and CDR2 is YNNKEL (reference sequence).

The V call is TRBV18, the J call TRBJ1-1; TRBD1 agrees at 8 bases. The length of the CDR3 is 15 residues. Germline assignment: CDR1 KGHSH and CDR2 LQKENI. Trimming took 1 base from V and 3 from J; bases not matched to a gene: 4. The CDR3 protein is CASSPLPGGYTEAFF. CDR3 sequence (DNA): TGTGCCAGCTCACCACTGCCAGGGGGCTACACTGAAGCTTTCTTT.

The V and J genes are TRBV27 and TRBJ2-1, with 16 bases aligning to TRBD2. CDR3 length: 20 residues. The J segment lost 1 base and the V segment lost 5 bases, leaving 11 bases of the junction unmatched. Germline loops: CDR1 MNHEY, CDR2 SMNVEV (reference sequence). The CDR3 region is CASSPLPGLAGGSSYNEQFF. CDR3 DNA sequence: TGTGCCAGCAGTCCGCTACCGGGACTAGCGGGAGGGAGTTCCTACAATGAGCAGTTCTTC.

The chain couples TRBV19 to TRBJ1-3; D unclear. V lost 1 base and J 1 base, leaving 8 bases between the germline ends. The CDR3 is 15 amino acids. Germline V gives CDR1 LNHDA, CDR2 SQIVND (reference sequence). CDR3 protein: CASSIGAGSGNTIYF. CDR3 DNA sequence: TGTGCCAGTAGTATAGGTGCAGGATCTGGAAACACCATATATTTT.

The chain carries TRBV27 and TRBJ1-2; TRBD1 is a possible D gene (5 bases). Trimming took 5 bases from V and 4 from J, leaving 20 bases between them. CDR1 is MNHEY, CDR2 SMNVEV, per germline (reference sequence). The CDR3 spans 16 residues. DNA for the CDR3: TGTGCCAGCAGTCGGTCCCTGGCGGGGCAGGGCTATGGCTACACCTTC. Residues: CASSRSLAGQGYGYTF.

This clone has a single count. The chain is built from TRBV28 and TRBJ1-6; possibly TRBD1 for D (6 bases). Germline values: CDR1 MDHEN, CDR2 SYDVKM. The V end lost 3 bases, the J end lost 1 base, and 10 bases lay between the germline ends. CDR3 length: 16 amino acids. CDR3 protein: CASSLRGGSYNSPLHF. CDR3 nucleotide sequence: TGTGCCAGCAGTTTGAGGGGGGGGTCCTATAATTCACCCCTCCACTTT.